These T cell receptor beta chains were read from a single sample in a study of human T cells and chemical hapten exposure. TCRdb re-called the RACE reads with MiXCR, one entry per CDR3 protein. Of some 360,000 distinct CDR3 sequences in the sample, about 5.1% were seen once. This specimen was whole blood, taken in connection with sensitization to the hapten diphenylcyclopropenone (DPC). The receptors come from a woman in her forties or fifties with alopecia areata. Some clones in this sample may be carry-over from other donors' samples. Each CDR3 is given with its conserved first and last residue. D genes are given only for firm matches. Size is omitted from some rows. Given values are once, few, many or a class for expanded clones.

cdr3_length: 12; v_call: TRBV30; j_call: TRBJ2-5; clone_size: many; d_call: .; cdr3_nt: TGTGCCTGGAGGCCGGTCCAAGAGACCCAGTACTTC; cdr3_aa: CAWRPVQETQYF
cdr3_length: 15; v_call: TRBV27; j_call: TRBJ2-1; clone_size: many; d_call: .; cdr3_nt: TGTGCCAGCAGTAACCCCGGGCTAGCCCTAAGTGAGCAGTTCTTC; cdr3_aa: CASSNPGLALSEQFF
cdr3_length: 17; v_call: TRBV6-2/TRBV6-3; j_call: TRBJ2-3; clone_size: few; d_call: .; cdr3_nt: TGTGCCAGCAGTTACACCGCCTTAACAGGGTTCCCAGATACGCAGTATTTT; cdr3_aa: CASSYTALTGFPDTQYF
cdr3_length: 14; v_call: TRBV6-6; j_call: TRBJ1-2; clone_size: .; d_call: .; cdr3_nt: TGTGCCAGCAGTTACACCCCATCGGACTATGGCTACACCTTC; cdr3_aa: CASSYTPSDYGYTF
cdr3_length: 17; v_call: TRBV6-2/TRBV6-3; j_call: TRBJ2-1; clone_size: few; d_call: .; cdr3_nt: TGTGCCAGCAGTTACTCCCTGCAGTTAGCTGGGCCCGAAGAGCAGTTCTTC; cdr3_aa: CASSYSLQLAGPEEQFF
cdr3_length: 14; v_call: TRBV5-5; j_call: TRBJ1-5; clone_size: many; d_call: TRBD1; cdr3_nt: TGTGCCAGCACCCAGGGGGACCTCAATCAGCCCCAGCATTTT; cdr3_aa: CASTQGDLNQPQHF
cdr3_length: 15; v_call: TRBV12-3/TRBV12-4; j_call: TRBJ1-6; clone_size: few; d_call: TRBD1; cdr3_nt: TGTGCCAGCAGTGGGACAGGGGGCCCCCCAGCACCCCTCCACTTT; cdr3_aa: CASSGTGGPPAPLHF
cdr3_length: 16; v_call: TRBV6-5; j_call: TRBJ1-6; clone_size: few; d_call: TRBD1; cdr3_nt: TGTGCCAGCAGTTACTCAGGGACAGGGAGAAATTCACCCCTCCACTTT; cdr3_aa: CASSYSGTGRNSPLHF
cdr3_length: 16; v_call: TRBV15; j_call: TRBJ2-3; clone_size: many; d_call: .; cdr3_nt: TGTGCCACCAGCAGAGAGGCAGGGGGGACGTCAGATACGCAGTATTTT; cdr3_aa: CATSREAGGTSDTQYF
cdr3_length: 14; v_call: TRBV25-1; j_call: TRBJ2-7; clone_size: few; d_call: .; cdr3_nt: TGTGCCAGCAGTGGGCTAGCTCAGTCGTACGAGCAGTACTTC; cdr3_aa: CASSGLAQSYEQYF
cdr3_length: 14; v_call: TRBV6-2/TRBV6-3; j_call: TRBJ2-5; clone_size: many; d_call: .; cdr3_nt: TGTGCCAGCACGTCCGGAAAGGTCCAAGAGACCCAGTACTTC; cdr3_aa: CASTSGKVQETQYF
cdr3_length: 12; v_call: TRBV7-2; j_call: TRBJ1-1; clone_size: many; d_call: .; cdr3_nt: TGTGCCAGCAGCTTATATGGGACTGAAGCTTTCTTT; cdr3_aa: CASSLYGTEAFF
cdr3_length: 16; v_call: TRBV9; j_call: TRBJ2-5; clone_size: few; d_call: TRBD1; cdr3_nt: TGTGCCAGCAGAATTAGGGACAGGGGCCACCAAGAGACCCAGTACTTC; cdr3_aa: CASRIRDRGHQETQYF
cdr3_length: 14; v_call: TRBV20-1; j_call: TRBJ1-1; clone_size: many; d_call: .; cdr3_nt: TGCAGTGCTAGACCCTTGGGGGGCAGCACTGAAGCTTTCTTT; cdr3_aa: CSARPLGGSTEAFF
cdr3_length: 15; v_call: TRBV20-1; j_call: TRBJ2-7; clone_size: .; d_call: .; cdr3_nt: TGCAGTGCTAGCGGTGTTAGGACCCCCGGGTACGAGCAGTACTTC; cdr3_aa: CSASGVRTPGYEQYF
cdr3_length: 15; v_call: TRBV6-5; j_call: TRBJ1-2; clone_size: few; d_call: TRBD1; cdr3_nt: TGTGCCAGCAGGTCCGGGACAGGGGGCGATAGGGGCTACACCTTC; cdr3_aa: CASRSGTGGDRGYTF
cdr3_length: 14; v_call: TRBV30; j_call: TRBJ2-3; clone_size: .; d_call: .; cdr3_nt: TGTGCCTGGACGGACACCCTAGCGACAGATACGCAGTATTTT; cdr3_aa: CAWTDTLATDTQYF
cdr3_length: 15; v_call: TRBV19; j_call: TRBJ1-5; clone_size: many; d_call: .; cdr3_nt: TGTGCCAGTAGTAGCCGACAGCTTAGCAATCAGCCCCAGCATTTT; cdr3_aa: CASSSRQLSNQPQHF
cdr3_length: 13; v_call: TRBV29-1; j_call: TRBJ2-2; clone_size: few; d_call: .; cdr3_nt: TGCAGCGCTACAGGGATTCTCACCGGGGAGCTGTTTTTT; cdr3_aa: CSATGILTGELFF
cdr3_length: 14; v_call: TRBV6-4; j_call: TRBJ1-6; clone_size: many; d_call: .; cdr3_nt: TGTGCCAGCAGTGCCCAACAGGGAGCTTCACCCCTCCACTTT; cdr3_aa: CASSAQQGASPLHF
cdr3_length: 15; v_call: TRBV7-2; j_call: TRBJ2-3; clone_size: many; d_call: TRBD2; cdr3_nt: TGTGCCAGCAGCTTAGTAGCGGGGACCACAGATACGCAGTATTTT; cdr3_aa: CASSLVAGTTDTQYF
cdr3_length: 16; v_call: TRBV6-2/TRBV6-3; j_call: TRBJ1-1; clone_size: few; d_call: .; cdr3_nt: TGTGCCAGCAGTTACGACACCGGCGTAGGGAACACTGAAGCTTTCTTT; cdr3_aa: CASSYDTGVGNTEAFF
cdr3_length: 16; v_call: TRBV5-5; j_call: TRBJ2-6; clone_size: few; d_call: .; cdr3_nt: TGTGCCAGCAGCACAATCACGGGCTCTGGGGCCAACGTCCTGACTTTC; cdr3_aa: CASSTITGSGANVLTF
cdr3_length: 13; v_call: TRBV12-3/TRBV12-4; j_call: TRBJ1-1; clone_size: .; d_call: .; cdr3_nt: TGTGCCAGCAGTCGAGGGGCTGGCACTGAAGCTTTCTTT; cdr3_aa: CASSRGAGTEAFF
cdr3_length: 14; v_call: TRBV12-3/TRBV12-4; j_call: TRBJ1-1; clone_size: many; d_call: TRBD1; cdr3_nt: TGTGCCAGCAGTCCGAGGACAGGGGAGACTGAAGCTTTCTTT; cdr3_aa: CASSPRTGETEAFF
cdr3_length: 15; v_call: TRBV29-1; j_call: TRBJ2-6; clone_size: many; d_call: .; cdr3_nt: TGCAGCGTTGAATCCACAGGCTCTGGGGCCAACGTCCTGACTTTC; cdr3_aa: CSVESTGSGANVLTF
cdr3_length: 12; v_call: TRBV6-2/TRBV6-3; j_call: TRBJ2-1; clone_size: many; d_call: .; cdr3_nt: TGTGCCAGCAGTTACCTCACTAGGGAGCAGTTCTTC; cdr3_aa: CASSYLTREQFF
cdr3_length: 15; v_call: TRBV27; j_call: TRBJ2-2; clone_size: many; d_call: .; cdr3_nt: TGTGCCAGCAGATCTAGGGCAGGGGGGACCGGGGAGCTGTTTTTT; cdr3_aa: CASRSRAGGTGELFF
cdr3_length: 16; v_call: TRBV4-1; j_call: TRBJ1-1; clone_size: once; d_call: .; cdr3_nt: TGCGCCAGCAGCCAAGAACAGACCCGAGGGCACACTGAAGCTTTCTTT; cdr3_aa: CASSQEQTRGHTEAFF
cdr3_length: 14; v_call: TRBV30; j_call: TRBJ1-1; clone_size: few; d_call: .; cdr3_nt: TGTGCCTGGAGTCCCGCAGGGGCGAACACTGAAGCTTTCTTT; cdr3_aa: CAWSPAGANTEAFF
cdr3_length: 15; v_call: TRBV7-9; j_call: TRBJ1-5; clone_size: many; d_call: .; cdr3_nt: TGTGCCAGCAGCCAATCGTCCGGCCACAATCAGCCCCAGCATTTT; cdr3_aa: CASSQSSGHNQPQHF
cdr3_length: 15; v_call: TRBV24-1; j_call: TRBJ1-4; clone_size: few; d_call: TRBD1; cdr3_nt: TGTGCCACCCAGGACAGGGGGCGAAAGAATGAAAAACTGTTTTTT; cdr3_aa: CATQDRGRKNEKLFF
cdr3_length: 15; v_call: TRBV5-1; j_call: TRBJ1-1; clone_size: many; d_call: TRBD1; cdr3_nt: TGCGCCAGCAGCTTGACGCAGGGGGAGAACACTGAAGCTTTCTTT; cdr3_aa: CASSLTQGENTEAFF
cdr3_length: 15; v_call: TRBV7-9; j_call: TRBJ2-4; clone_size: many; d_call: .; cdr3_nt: TGTGCCAGCAGCCAGACGGGACTAGCCAAAAACATTCAGTACTTC; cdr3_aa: CASSQTGLAKNIQYF
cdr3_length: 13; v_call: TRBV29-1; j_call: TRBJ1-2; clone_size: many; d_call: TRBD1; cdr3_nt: TGCAGCGTTTTAGACAGGGGGCTGCATGGCTACACCTTC; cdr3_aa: CSVLDRGLHGYTF